These 6 T cell receptor beta chains came from one sample sequenced in a study of blood T cell repertoires in COVID-19. TCRdb's table, derived via immunoSEQ multiplex PCR, lists solely in-frame clones and lacks some. The sample consists of more than 95,000 clones, about 75% of them appearing once. The sample taken for sequencing was peripheral blood. These receptors all come from a woman in her seventies with acute or convalescent COVID-19.

The chain has TRBV4-2 and TRBJ2-7; D gene unclear. Germline CDR1 is LGHNA and CDR2 is YNFKEQ. Trimming cost V 1 base and J 3 bases, with 13 bases left between them. The CDR3 length is 15 residues. In nucleotides, the CDR3 is TGTGCCAGCAGCCAAGTAGGAAGCGAGAACTACGAGCAGTACTTC. Protein: CASSQVGSENYEQYF.

This sequence joins TRBV2 and TRBJ2-7, with 7 bases that match TRBD1. This CDR3 is built from 14 residues. Germline V lookup: CDR1 SNHLY, CDR2 FYNNEI. V dropped 6 bases and J dropped 3; count of bases not matched to a gene: 8. The CDR3 nucleotides read TGTGCCAGCAGGAGGACAGGCCTCCTCTACGAGCAGTACTTC. Translated, it gives CASRRTGLLYEQYF.

The genes are TRBV28 and TRBJ1-4; D not resolved. The CDR3 is 15 residues long. Per germline, CDR1 MDHEN and CDR2 SYDVKM. V gave up 4 bases and J gave up 7 bases, with 16 bases separating them. The CDR3 DNA is TGTGCCAGCAGTTGGGGTCAACGGGCGGGTGAAAAACTGTTTTTT. Translating it yields CASSWGQRAGEKLFF.

J is TRBJ1-2 and V is TRBV5-8; D is unresolved. The germline V and J ends were trimmed by 4 bases and 2 bases, with 15 bases remaining between them. Germline lookup yields CDR1 SGHTS and CDR2 YDEGEE. The CDR3 extends over 15 amino acids. The CDR3 DNA is TGTGCCAGCAGCCTGATTAGGACGGGAAACTATGGCTACACCTTC. Its translation: CASSLIRTGNYGYTF.

The chain has TRBV3-1 (or the pseudogene TRBV3-2) and TRBJ1-1, with 10 bases fitting TRBD1. The germline V gene encodes CDR1 LGHDT and CDR2 YNNKEL (reference sequence). After removal of 5 bases from V and 6 bases from J, the junction contained 6 bases not matched to a gene. The CDR3 length is 14 residues. CDR3 coding DNA: TGTGCCAGCAGCTCGAAGGACAGGGGGGCTGAAGCTTTCTTT. It codes for CASSSKDRGAEAFF.

The V gene is TRBV5-8, the J gene TRBJ1-3, with TRBD1 matching over 9 bases. Germline V gives CDR1 SGHTS, CDR2 YDEGEE. The J segment lost 0 bases and the V segment lost 5 bases, leaving 0 bases of the junction unmatched. This CDR3 has 14 amino acids. The DNA of the CDR3 is TGTGCCAGCAGGGACAGGGGCTCTGGAAACACCATATATTTT. It codes for CASRDRGSGNTIYF.